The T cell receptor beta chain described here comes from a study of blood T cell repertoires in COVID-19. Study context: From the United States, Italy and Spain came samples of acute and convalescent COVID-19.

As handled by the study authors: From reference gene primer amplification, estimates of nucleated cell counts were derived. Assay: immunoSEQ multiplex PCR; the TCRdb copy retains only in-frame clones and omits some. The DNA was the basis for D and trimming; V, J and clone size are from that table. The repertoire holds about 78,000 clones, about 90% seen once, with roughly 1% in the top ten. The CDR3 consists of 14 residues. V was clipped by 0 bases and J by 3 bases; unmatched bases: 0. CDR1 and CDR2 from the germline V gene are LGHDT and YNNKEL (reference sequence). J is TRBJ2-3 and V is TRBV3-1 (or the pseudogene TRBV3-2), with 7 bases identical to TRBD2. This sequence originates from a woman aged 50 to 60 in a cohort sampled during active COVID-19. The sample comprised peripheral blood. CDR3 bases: TGTGCCAGCAGCCAAGAACTAGCGACAGATACGCAGTATTTT. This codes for CASSQELATDTQYF.